Listed here are 13 T cell receptor beta chains from one sample, sequenced in a study of PD-1 blockade in mismatch repair-deficient tumors. Assay used: immunoSEQ multiplex PCR; TCRdb lists only in-frame clones, some missing. The data show about 100,000 clones, with approximately 80% seen just once and approximately 6.5% held by the top ten. Sequenced here: peripheral blood, sampled about 36 weeks after starting pembrolizumab. Source of these receptors: an adult with mismatch repair-deficient cancer.

The rearrangement joins TRBV19 to TRBJ1-2; D is unresolved. Trimming cost V 9 bases and J 4 bases, with 12 bases left between them. This CDR3 has 12 amino acids. Germline V gene data show CDR1 as LNHDA and CDR2 as SQIVND (reference sequence). The CDR3 reads CASRPGSYGYTF. The CDR3 nucleotides read TGTGCCAGCCGACCGGGCAGCTATGGCTACACCTTC.

The chain links TRBV19 to TRBJ1-2; D gene uncertain. Germline lookup yields CDR1 LNHDA and CDR2 SQIVND (reference sequence). The CDR3 length is 14 residues. The V gene lost 5 bases and the J gene lost 3 bases, with 13 bases spanning the gap. The DNA for the CDR3 is TGTGCCAGTAGTCTGGCGGGGATTGACTATGGCTACACCTTC. Its translation: CASSLAGIDYGYTF. The entire variable domain, with the rest obtained from reference TRBV19 and TRBJ1-2, is as follows: DGGITQSPKYLFRKEGQNVTLSCEQNLNHDAMYWYRQDPGQGLRLIYYSQIVNDFQKGDIAEGYSVSREKKESFPLTVTSAQKNPTAFYLCASSLAGIDYGYTFGSGTRLTVV.

This chain uses TRBV5-4 with TRBJ1-5; D might be TRBD1 (5 bases). Germline CDR1 SGHNT, CDR2 YYREEE (reference sequence). V lost 0 bases and J 2 bases, leaving 9 bases between the germline ends. The CDR3 length is 15 residues. This CDR3 reads CASSLGGAGNQPQHF. Written as DNA, the CDR3 is TGTGCCAGCAGCTTGGGAGGGGCGGGCAATCAGCCCCAGCATTTT.

V usage is TRBV10-2 and J usage is TRBJ1-2; 7 bases agree with TRBD1. V lost 2 bases, J lost 4 bases, and 7 bases stayed unmatched. The germline gives CDR1 WSHSY, CDR2 SAAADI. The CDR3 spans 15 residues. Here the CDR3 DNA reads TGCGCCAGCAGTGAGACTAAGACAGGGACCTATGGCTACACCTTC. Its translation is CASSETKTGTYGYTF.

The chain uses TRBV4-1 and TRBJ2-3; 7 bases fit TRBD2. Germline assignment: CDR1 MGHRA and CDR2 YSYEKL. The CDR3 is 15 amino acids. Germline trimming cut 1 base from V and 2 bases from J; bases unmatched to any gene: 3. In nucleotides, the CDR3 is TGCGCCAGCAGCCAAGGGGAGGGACCCACAGATACGCAGTATTTT. Its translation: CASSQGEGPTDTQYF.

The chain links TRBV5-1 to TRBJ1-2, with 8 positions matching TRBD1. Trimming at V came to 3 bases and at J to 7 bases, leaving 8 bases not matched to a gene. The CDR3 length is 14 residues. CDR1 and CDR2 (germline): SGHRS, YFSETQ. CDR3 loop: CASSSSGGQGGYTF. In DNA, the CDR3 is TGCGCCAGCAGCTCCTCAGGGGGCCAAGGTGGCTACACCTTC.

The chain uses TRBV10-3 and TRBJ2-3, with 8 nucleotides matching TRBD2. The J segment lost 6 bases and the V segment lost 8 bases, leaving 13 bases of the junction unmatched. From germline, CDR1 is ENHRY and CDR2 SYGVKD. The CDR3 spans 15 residues. In DNA, the CDR3 is TGTGCCATCCAATTCGGGAGGGGGTCTGGTGATACGCAGTATTTT. Translated, it gives CAIQFGRGSGDTQYF.

About this clone: An end of the junction does not agree with germline; a read error may underlie this. The chain uses TRBV27 and TRBJ2-7; 8 bases align to TRBD2. Germline CDR1 reads MNHEY; CDR2 reads SMNVEV (reference sequence). The CDR3 is 16 amino acids. CDR3 sequence (DNA): TGTGCCAGCAGTGTATCAGTCACCGGGACTAGTTACGAGCAGTACTTC. This codes for CASSVSVTGTSYEQYF.

The V call is TRBV19, the J call TRBJ2-5; the match to TRBD1 covers 7 bases. V was clipped by 6 bases and J by 1 base; unmatched bases: 8. The CDR3 consists of 15 residues. Per the germline V gene, CDR1 is LNHDA and CDR2 is SQIVND (reference sequence). CDR3 in DNA: TGTGCCAGTAGCCCCGGACAGGCCCCCCAAGAGACCCAGTACTTC. Amino acid sequence: CASSPGQAPQETQYF.

The chain carries TRBV7-9 and TRBJ2-7; D not certain. This CDR3 spans 12 amino acids. Germline lookup yields CDR1 SEHNR and CDR2 FQNEAQ (reference sequence). V was pared by 3 bases and J by 3 bases, with 6 bases between. CDR3 nucleotides: TGTGCCAGCAGCTTGAATAACTACGAGCAGTACTTC. Its translation is CASSLNNYEQYF.

The chain links TRBV7-3 to TRBJ2-3, with D maybe TRBD2 (5 bases). There are 14 residues in the CDR3. The V and J ends lost 3 bases and 0 bases respectively, with 7 bases between them. Germline CDR1 reads SGHTA; CDR2 reads FQGTGA. CDR3: CASSFTGSTDTQYF. CDR3 bases: TGTGCCAGCAGCTTCACGGGGAGCACAGATACGCAGTATTTT.

The chain is built from TRBV6-5 and TRBJ2-5; D may match TRBD1 or TRBD2 (5 bases each). The CDR3 length is 15 residues. Per the germline V gene, CDR1 is MNHEY and CDR2 is SVGAGI. Deletions cut 2 bases from V and 5 bases from J, with 15 bases between. CDR3 DNA sequence: TGTGCCAGCAGTTACGGGGGACGGATGTGGGAGACCCAGTACTTC. It codes for CASSYGGRMWETQYF.

This rearrangement joins TRBV9 to TRBJ1-4, with TRBD1 as a possible D gene (5 bases). V shed 0 bases and J shed 0 bases, with 12 bases lying between them. CDR3 size: 17 residues. Germline V lookup: CDR1 SGDLS, CDR2 YYNGEE. Here the CDR3 DNA reads TGTGCCAGCAGCGTAGCTGGGGGAACTGCAACTAATGAAAAACTGTTTTTT. This codes for CASSVAGGTATNEKLFF.